This record looks at one T cell receptor beta chain sequence and its context. No antigen is known for it. Described time point: recipient sample about 28 days before transplant, after cytoreduction. The germline V and J ends were trimmed by 0 bases and 2 bases, with 11 bases remaining between them. This CDR3 is 15 amino acids long. Germline V lookup: CDR1 SGHRS, CDR2 YFSETQ. The data were taken from a study of T cell clonotyping in hematopoietic cell transplantation. Study details: Recipient samples before transplant were obtained post-cytoreduction. Study observations and caveats: Pathologically expanded recipient clonotypes increased progressively from day 30 to day 180 as diversity fell.

Profiling relied on immunoSEQ multiplex PCR, and the TCRdb table lists in-frame clones only, not all of them. There are tens of thousands of clones in the sample; around three quarters occur only once, and 5.5% to 8% lies in the top ten. The TCR comes from a woman aged 30 to 39 with chronic myeloid leukemia. Some clones in this sample may be carry-over from other donors' samples. Sequenced material: peripheral blood mononuclear cells, taken before stem cell transplant. V gene TRBV5-1 combines with J gene TRBJ2-5; D is uncertain. CDR3 DNA sequence: TGCGCCAGCAGCTTGGCAGTCCCAATTCAAGAGACCCAGTACTTC. As protein: CASSLAVPIQETQYF.